These 8 T cell receptor beta chains originate from one sample sequenced in a study of T cells in Graves' hyperthyroidism and ophthalmopathy. What was amplified from RNA transcripts were TCR beta CDR3 regions. A set of HTBI primers served as the primers for a first-round RT-PCR of the TCR CDR3. TCRdb fed the multiplex PCR reads into MiXCR, producing one record per CDR3 protein. The repertoire consists of about 46,000 distinct CDR3 sequences, with roughly 50% occurring once and the leading ten covering approximately 30%. The source material was peripheral blood or thyroid tissue (not recorded which). These receptors came from a woman aged 45-59 years with Graves' hyperthyroidism.

This clonotype was found many times. The rearrangement joins TRBV28 to TRBJ1-6; no clear D gene. From germline, CDR1 is MDHEN and CDR2 SYDVKM. CDR3 size: 12 residues. Trimming removed 0 bases from V and 9 bases from J, with 3 bases in between. The DNA for the CDR3 is TGTGCCAGCAGTTTATGGGCTTCACCCCTCCACTTT. Translation gives CASSLWASPLHF.

The genes are TRBV5-1 and TRBJ2-2, with D possibly being TRBD1 or TRBD2 (5 bases each). This CDR3 has 16 residues. Germline V gene sequence: CDR1 SGHRS, CDR2 YFSETQ. V was shortened by 4 bases and J by 5 bases, with 18 bases between the two germline ends. The CDR3 coding sequence is TGCGCCAGCAGCCCGAAGGCGGGCAGGGCAACCGGGGAGCTGTTTTTT. Translated: CASSPKAGRATGELFF.

This clonotype was recorded at least ten times. The rearrangement links TRBV20-1 to TRBJ1-5; possible D gene TRBD1, 5 bases. The CDR3 covers 19 residues. Germline CDR1 and CDR2: DFQATT and SNEGSKA (reference sequence). V dropped 0 bases and J dropped 0 bases, with 21 bases sitting between them. Written as DNA, the CDR3 is TGCAGTGCTAGAGAGGGGGGAACTGGCACCAGGTATAGCAATCAGCCCCAGCATTTT. This sequence encodes CSAREGGTGTRYSNQPQHF.

This clonotype was seen ten or more times. The chain employs TRBV5-4 and TRBJ1-3; D remains unclear. The V gene's germline CDR1 is SGHNT and CDR2 YYREEE (reference sequence). The CDR3 covers 12 residues. V lost 6 bases and J lost 3, with 7 bases in between. CDR3 sequence: CASTQDGNTIYF. The CDR3 bases are TGTGCCAGCACCCAGGATGGAAACACCATATATTTT.

Here the CDR3 DNA reads TGTGCCAGCAGTTATCGGGGGAGCTCCTACGAGCAGTACTTC. Residues: CASSYRGSSYEQYF. The chain is built from TRBV6-5 and TRBJ2-7; weak D call: TRBD2 (6 bases). The CDR3 is 14 residues long. V dropped 3 bases and J dropped 0 bases, with 9 bases sitting between them. Germline V gene lookup returns CDR1 MNHEY and CDR2 SVGAGI.

This clonotype showed up many times. The CDR3 reads CASSMSGRTYEQYF. The CDR3, as DNA: TGTGCCAGCAGCATGAGCGGGAGGACCTACGAGCAGTACTTC. V is TRBV7-2 and J is TRBJ2-7, with 9 bases matching TRBD2. Unmatched junction bases numbered 4, after V lost 5 bases and J lost 2 bases. Germline V gene lookup returns CDR1 SGHTA and CDR2 FQGNSA. CDR3 length: 14 amino acids.

This clonotype is medium-sized (0.01 to 0.1%) within its sample. The chain joins TRBV10-3 to TRBJ1-2, with TRBD1 identical over 7 bases. CDR1 is ENHRY and CDR2 is SYGVKD in the germline V gene. This CDR3 contains 14 residues. With V trimmed by 0 bases and J by 5 bases, 3 bases remained unmatched. The CDR3 DNA reads as TGTGCCATCAGTGAGTCGAGACAGGGTTATGGCTACACCTTC. It yields the protein CAISESRQGYGYTF.

This clonotype has at least ten counts. The V gene is TRBV7-2, the J gene TRBJ2-7, with 9 bases that match TRBD2. The V gene end was trimmed by 5 bases and the J gene end by 5 bases; junction bases not matched to a gene: 4. The germline gives CDR1 SGHTA, CDR2 FQGNSA. CDR3 size: 13 residues. CDR3 nucleotides: TGTGCCAGCAGCGGGACTAGCAAAAACGAGCAGTACTTC. Its translation is CASSGTSKNEQYF.